The present T cell receptor (beta chain) was sequenced within a study of T cell clonotyping in hematopoietic cell transplantation. Points from the study as a whole: Few recipient clonotypes overlapped donors; over 95% were de novo at given depth. No sorting was done, leaving CD4 and CD8 contributions mixed.

Germline CDR1 LGHNA, CDR2 YNFKEQ. J gave up 6 bases and V 3 bases, and 10 bases lay outside the gene matches. CDR3 length equals 15 residues. TCRdb's table, derived via immunoSEQ multiplex PCR, lists solely in-frame clones and lacks some. This sample has about 9,400 clones, with about 75% found just once. As for this clone: Its antigen is undetermined.

The sequence was collected from a male patient aged 40 to 50 who had an allogeneic stem cell transplant from a related donor, so the T cells may come from the graft donor. Some clones in this sample may be carry-over from other donors' samples. J is TRBJ2-7 and V is TRBV4-2, with 8 bases aligning to TRBD2. The material sequenced was PBMCs, taken 180 days after allogeneic stem cell transplant. The CDR3 nucleotides read TGTGCCAGCAGCCACGGGCGGGGGGATGACGGCGAGCAGTACTTC. Translating it yields CASSHGRGDDGEQYF.